These T cell receptor beta chains were read from a single sample in a study of control samples from healthy donors and cancer patients. The protocol was immunoSEQ multiplex PCR, while the TCRdb copy is restricted to in-frame clones and leaves out a portion. The table has around 79,000 clones, roughly 93% seen once; the top ten hold about 1.3%. Sequencing was carried out using PBMCs. The receptors here all came from a woman aged 40 to 50 with lung cancer. Each CDR3 is given with its conserved first and last residue. Fields, in order: J gene, V gene, D gene, clone size, CDR3 protein, CDR3 DNA. A D gene is named only where the DNA matches it firmly. Clone size appears in some rows only: once, few, many, or a class for an expanded clone.

>TRBJ1-1|TRBV30|-|-
CAWTPRGHGAANTEAFF
TGTGCCTGGACCCCCAGGGGACATGGCGCGGCGAACACTGAAGCTTTCTTT
>TRBJ2-3|TRBV27|-|-
CASSLVGASTDTQYF
TGTGCCAGCAGTTTAGTCGGGGCTAGCACAGATACGCAGTATTTT
>TRBJ1-1|TRBV9|-|-
CASSPRPGITEAFF
TGTGCCAGCAGCCCCAGACCCGGAATAACTGAAGCTTTCTTT
>TRBJ1-2|TRBV27|-|once
CASSLSGPNYGYTF
TGTGCCAGCAGTTTGTCCGGACCTAACTATGGCTACACCTTC
>TRBJ1-1|TRBV12-5|-|-
CASRAGLNTEAFF
TGTGCTAGTAGGGCAGGGCTGAACACTGAAGCTTTCTTT
>TRBJ1-1|TRBV2|TRBD1|-
CASTGTGGGEAFF
TGTGCCAGCACCGGGACAGGGGGGGGTGAAGCTTTCTTT
>TRBJ1-5|TRBV6-5|-|-
CASSNGGNQPQHF
TGTGCCAGCAGCAACGGTGGCAATCAGCCCCAGCATTTT
>TRBJ2-3|TRBV11-3|TRBD2|-
CASSLGPERGLTDTQYF
TGTGCCAGCAGCTTGGGCCCGGAGCGGGGGCTCACAGATACGCAGTATTTT
>TRBJ2-7|TRBV15|-|-
CATSRVGGLYEQYF
TGTGCCACCAGCAGAGTGGGGGGACTCTACGAGCAGTACTTC
>TRBJ2-2|TRBV12-5|-|-
CASGFGARGGELFF
TGTGCTAGTGGTTTCGGGGCCAGAGGCGGGGAGCTGTTTTTT
>TRBJ1-1|TRBV6-2/TRBV6-3|-|-
CASSPLKRSGAEVRGWNTEAFF
TGTGCCAGCAGCCCCCTGAAACGGAGCGGCGCCGAGGTTAGGGGTTGGAACACTGAAGCTTTCTTT